The T cell receptor beta chain described here comes from a study of technical replicates of blood from several donors. TCRdb's copy holds only in-frame clones and misses some; the assay was immunoSEQ multiplex PCR. Of 40,000 to 55,000 clones listed, approximately 95% were seen once; the top ten hold 0.39%. This TCR came from a human donor in good health. Sequencing input: T cells isolated from PBMCs.

CDR3 residues: CSVDFNEKLFF. CDR3 DNA sequence: TGCAGCGTTGACTTTAATGAAAAACTGTTTTTT. The chain is built from TRBV29-1 and TRBJ1-4; D unresolved. The CDR3 runs 11 residues. Germline values: CDR1 SQVTM, CDR2 ANQGSEA. V was trimmed by 3 bases and J by 4 bases, leaving 3 bases between them.